This T cell receptor (beta chain) was identified in a study of cytomegalovirus exposure and HLA in healthy donors listed by TCRdb under 2017. For the wider study: The 700 or so repertoires of the first cohort and the 95 to 150 validation repertoires were produced on the same platform, according to a later analysis. The aim of the study was to test whether cataloging public T cell receptors could identify signatures of past pathogen exposure. A separate validation cohort of 100 to 150 different subjects was used in addition to the 666-subject first cohort. The study combined high-throughput TCR immunosequencing, statistical association of individual TCRs with disease status, and machine learning to predict cytomegalovirus infection status. Findings and caveats that apply to the study as a whole: The study listed 164 TCR beta chains as associated with cytomegalovirus. A later analysis had no HLA typing for the validation cohort, so co-occurrence there was scored across all 130 or so repertoires. Three of the identified cytomegalovirus-associated TCR beta chains were confirmed in vitro to be specific for cytomegalovirus antigens. Subsequent analysis determined that TCRs grouped into clusters in the first cohort also showed a tendency toward co-occurrence across the 90 to 150 validation repertoires, and 85% to 95% of cluster scores exceeded 0. While some public TCRs were present in many individuals, most TCR sequences turned up only very rarely across donors. The classifier was reported to diagnose cytomegalovirus status with high specificity and sensitivity in both the original cohort and the validation cohort. The authors suggested that the approach could potentially be generalized to other disease states and immunological phenotypes.

The donors were included in the validation cohort of around 120 subjects, a group kept apart from the roughly 730-subject first cohort. Remarks on this clone: The antigen this receptor binds is unknown. Nothing much larger sits one base from this clone, and base qualities are not available.

The CDR3 goes from the cysteine to the phenylalanine over 14 residues. The only DNA kept is the CDR3, 42 bases in frame from the first base. V gives up 3 bases and J gives up 1 base, and the segment between their germline ends measures 9 bases. As encoded in the germline V gene (reference sequence), CDR1 is LNHDA while CDR2 is SQIVND. Libraries were built with the immunoSEQ multiplex PCR assay. In the paper's pipeline: A statistical classification framework was developed to diagnose cytomegalovirus status using the catalog of TCR beta chain sequences. Held by TCRdb, this immuneACCESS table contains in-frame sequences only and omits some clones. Under half of the omission traces to an unresolved V gene where checked; the cause of the rest is unknown. The V and J calls and clone size are taken from that table; D and trimming were inferred from the DNA. This sample gives more than 250,000 clones in total; roughly 88% of them show up just once. Roughly 0.8% of the sample goes to the ten largest clones.

The rearrangement combines TRBV19 with TRBJ2-5; the D gene remains uncertain. This sequence was found in a woman younger than 35 in good health and CMV-seronegative. Sequenced input: PBMCs. The DNA reads TGTGCCAGTAGTATTTATAACAGCCAAGAGACCCAGTACTTC. Its protein reads: CASSIYNSQETQYF.